These T cell receptor beta chains were read from a single sample in a study of resident and recirculating memory T cells in vitiligo. The table came from immunoSEQ multiplex PCR; TCRdb's copy has only in-frame clones and leaves some out. The sample lists more than 65,000 clones; roughly nine tenths were seen once. The sequenced material came from blood. The receptor source for this set is a male donor with vitiligo. Both conserved end residues are part of each CDR3. D genes are given only for firm matches. Only some rows state a clone size, as once, few, many or a class for expanded clones.

j_call v_call clone_size d_call cdr3_aa cdr3_nt
TRBJ2-3 TRBV6-1 NA NA CASSALSSTDTQYF TGTGCCAGCAGTGCGCTATCTAGCACAGATACGCAGTATTTT
TRBJ1-1 TRBV19 NA TRBD1 CASSVDGTAEAFF TGTGCCAGTAGTGTAGACGGGACAGCTGAAGCTTTCTTT
TRBJ2-3 TRBV9 NA TRBD2 CASSPPGLAGGLPDTQYF TGTGCCAGCAGTCCTCCGGGACTAGCGGGGGGTCTACCAGATACGCAGTATTTT
TRBJ1-1 TRBV4-3 NA NA CASSPRGGSNTEAFF TGCGCCAGCAGTCCGAGGGGGGGGTCGAACACTGAAGCTTTCTTT
TRBJ1-1 TRBV29-1 few TRBD1 CSVQTGTEAFF TGCAGCGTTCAGACAGGGACTGAAGCTTTCTTT
TRBJ2-5 TRBV19 NA TRBD2 CASSNSGGALETQYF TGTGCCAGTAGTAATAGCGGGGGGGCCTTAGAGACCCAGTACTTC
TRBJ2-7 TRBV27 NA TRBD1 CASSLTSTGGPYEQYF TGTGCCAGCAGTTTAACCTCGACAGGGGGTCCCTACGAGCAGTACTTC
TRBJ1-6 TRBV4-2 few NA CASSQDEGMGNSPLHF TGTGCCAGCAGCCAAGATGAGGGAATGGGGAATTCACCCCTCCACTTT
TRBJ1-1 TRBV7-9 NA NA CASSLVLNTEAFF TGTGCCAGCAGCTTAGTGCTAAACACTGAAGCTTTCTTT
TRBJ2-3 TRBV10-3 once TRBD2 CAGSGGTDTQYF TGTGCCGGATCCGGGGGGACAGATACGCAGTATTTT
TRBJ1-6 TRBV6-1 NA TRBD1 CASSDRQGDSPLHF TGTGCCAGCAGTGACCGGCAGGGGGATTCACCCCTCCACTTT
TRBJ1-3 TRBV21-1 NA NA CASSKANRVGNTIYF TGTGCCAGCAGCAAAGCGAACAGGGTTGGAAACACCATATATTTT
TRBJ1-1 TRBV7-6 NA NA CASSSLHRVTEAFF TGTGCCAGCAGCTCGCTACACAGGGTAACTGAAGCTTTCTTT
TRBJ1-2 TRBV5-6 NA TRBD1 CASSSRTGDGYTF TGTGCCAGCAGCAGTAGGACAGGCGATGGCTACACCTTC
TRBJ1-6 TRBV2 NA TRBD1 CASSFRDSQAGNSPLHF TGTGCCAGCAGTTTCCGGGACAGCCAGGCGGGGAATTCACCCCTCCACTTT
TRBJ1-2 TRBV6-5 NA TRBD1 CASSRTGTNYGYTF TGTGCCAGCAGTCGGACAGGGACCAACTATGGCTACACCTTC
TRBJ2-7 TRBV5-8 NA NA CASNTGYDEQYF TGTGCCAGCAACACAGGGTACGACGAGCAGTACTTC
TRBJ1-1 TRBV28 NA TRBD1 CASSLSGTGGRGGTEAFF TGTGCCAGCAGTTTATCCGGGACAGGGGGCAGGGGGGGGACTGAAGCTTTCTTT
TRBJ1-2 TRBV13 NA NA CASSNSGTPNNYGYTF TGTGCCAGCAGCAACTCCGGGACACCAAATAACTATGGCTACACCTTC
TRBJ1-3 TRBV4-3 NA TRBD1 CASSLGGTAISGNTIYF TGCGCCAGCAGCCTCGGCGGGACAGCTATCTCTGGAAACACCATATATTTT
TRBJ1-1 TRBV10-3 NA NA CAISGVRQAEGTEAFF TGTGCCATCAGTGGAGTAAGACAGGCCGAGGGGACTGAAGCTTTCTTT
TRBJ2-7 TRBV7-2 NA NA CASSDIGQTYEQYF TGTGCCAGCAGCGATATCGGACAGACCTACGAGCAGTACTTC
TRBJ2-3 TRBV19 NA TRBD1 CASSIGQGNTDTQYF TGTGCCAGTAGTATAGGACAGGGGAACACAGATACGCAGTATTTT
TRBJ2-5 TRBV2 NA TRBD2 CASRADESGGRETQYF TGTGCCAGCAGAGCGGACGAAAGCGGGGGACGGGAGACCCAGTACTTC
TRBJ1-1 TRBV30 NA NA CAWRGRTVLTEAFF TGTGCCTGGAGAGGTAGGACAGTCCTCACTGAAGCTTTCTTT
TRBJ1-6 TRBV4-3 NA TRBD1 CASSQEEGARSPLHF TGCGCCAGCAGCCAAGAAGAGGGGGCAAGGTCACCCCTCCACTTT
TRBJ1-1 TRBV18 NA NA CASSPDRGKNTEAFF TGTGCCAGCTCACCGGACCGGGGGAAGAACACTGAAGCTTTCTTT
TRBJ2-7 TRBV5-6 NA TRBD1 CASSPGTGWSYF TGTGCCAGCAGCCCCGGGACAGGGTGGTCGTACTTC
TRBJ1-5 TRBV4-3 NA NA CASSQDWSRGNQPQHF TGCGCCAGCAGCCAAGACTGGTCGAGAGGCAATCAGCCCCAGCATTTT
TRBJ2-1 TRBV7-3 NA TRBD2 CASSLDPAGSNEQFF TGTGCCAGCAGCTTAGACCCAGCGGGGAGCAATGAGCAGTTCTTC
TRBJ1-1 TRBV28 NA NA CASSRQNEAFF TGTGCCAGCAGTCGACAGAATGAAGCTTTCTTT
TRBJ1-2 TRBV28 NA TRBD1 CATTYGQGYGYTF TGTGCCACCACCTATGGACAGGGCTATGGCTACACCTTC
TRBJ1-2 TRBV6-6 NA NA CASTKGVDYGYTF TGTGCCAGCACCAAGGGGGTTGACTATGGCTACACCTTC
TRBJ1-5 TRBV19 few TRBD1 CASSKDRADNQPQHF TGTGCCAGTTCTAAGGACAGGGCAGACAATCAGCCCCAGCATTTT
TRBJ1-5 TRBV6-5 NA TRBD1 CASSYRTGYQPQHF TGTGCCAGCAGTTACCGGACAGGGTATCAGCCCCAGCATTTT
TRBJ2-1 TRBV14 NA TRBD1 CASRPTGSTYNEQFF TGTGCCAGCAGGCCGACAGGGAGCACCTACAATGAGCAGTTCTTC
TRBJ2-3 TRBV4-2 NA NA CASSIEMNTQYF TGTGCCAGCAGCATCGAGATGAATACGCAGTATTTT
TRBJ1-4 TRBV6-4 NA NA CASSPGGGTNEKLFF TGTGCCAGCAGTCCAGGAGGAGGAACTAATGAAAAACTGTTTTTT
TRBJ2-3 TRBV4-2 NA TRBD2 CASSQVPSGGTTDTQYF TGTGCCAGCAGCCAAGTCCCTAGCGGGGGTACCACAGATACGCAGTATTTT
TRBJ2-5 TRBV19 NA TRBD1 CASSDGTAQETQYF TGTGCCAGTAGTGATGGGACAGCTCAAGAGACCCAGTACTTC
TRBJ2-7 TRBV7-3 once TRBD1 CASSPGQAREQYF TGTGCCAGCAGCCCGGGACAGGCCCGCGAGCAGTACTTC
TRBJ1-2 TRBV6-1 NA TRBD1 CASTRDRVDYGYTF TGTGCCAGCACCCGTGACAGGGTTGATTATGGCTACACCTTC
TRBJ1-2 TRBV7-9 NA NA CASSLANYGYTF TGTGCCAGCAGCTTAGCTAATTATGGCTACACCTTC
TRBJ1-3 TRBV10-3 NA TRBD1 CAIGDREGVLSGNTIYF TGTGCCATCGGGGACAGGGAAGGGGTTCTCTCTGGAAACACCATATATTTT
TRBJ2-3 TRBV7-2 NA NA CASSFTGGPFTDTQYF TGTGCCAGCAGCTTCACCGGGGGGCCTTTCACAGATACGCAGTATTTT
TRBJ2-5 TRBV11-1 NA TRBD1 CASTLTGAQETQYF TGTGCCAGCACCTTAACAGGGGCACAAGAGACCCAGTACTTC
TRBJ1-2 TRBV28 NA NA CASERNYGYTF TGTGCCAGCGAGAGGAACTATGGCTACACCTTC
TRBJ2-7 TRBV25-1 once NA CASSVPGEYEQYF TGTGCCAGCAGTGTCCCAGGGGAGTACGAGCAGTACTTC
TRBJ1-2 TRBV29-1 NA TRBD1 CSGITGANYGYTF TGCAGCGGAATAACAGGGGCGAACTATGGCTACACCTTC
TRBJ2-1 TRBV4-3 once TRBD2 CASSQGPNAGVTWQFF TGCGCCAGCAGCCAAGGTCCAAACGCGGGGGTGACTTGGCAGTTCTTC
TRBJ1-3 TRBV7-6 NA TRBD1 CASSPHNGQGFGNTIYF TGTGCCAGCAGCCCTCACAATGGACAGGGATTTGGAAACACCATATATTTT
TRBJ1-1 TRBV27 NA NA CASSLSPGTRNTEAFF TGTGCCAGCAGTTTATCGCCCGGGACTAGGAACACTGAAGCTTTCTTT